These 22 T cell receptor beta chains originate from one sample sequenced in a study of blood T cell repertoires in COVID-19. Measured with immunoSEQ multiplex PCR; TCRdb has only the in-frame clones, and not every one. The table shows roughly 86,000 clones, with about 78% occurring only once. Sequences were obtained from peripheral blood. The receptor source for this set is a man aged 50 to 60 who had recovered from COVID-19.

The rearrangement links TRBV4-2 to TRBJ1-1, with D perhaps matching TRBD1 (6 bases). V gave up 1 base and J gave up 3 bases, with 12 bases separating them. The CDR3 is 15 residues long. In germline, CDR1 is LGHNA, CDR2 YNFKEQ. The CDR3 region is CASSQVDRGDTEAFF. The CDR3 DNA follows: TGTGCCAGCAGCCAAGTGGACAGAGGGGACACTGAAGCTTTCTTT.

In nucleotides, the CDR3 is TGTGCCAGCAGCCAAGGTGGAGGACAGGGAATCTCACCCCTCCACTTT. It encodes CASSQGGGQGISPLHF. The rearrangement uses TRBV3-1 (or the pseudogene TRBV3-2) and TRBJ1-6; TRBD1 matches 8 bases. CDR3 length equals 16 residues. V shed 1 base and J 10 bases; nucleotides not matched to a gene: 9. In germline, CDR1 is LGHDT, CDR2 YNNKEL (reference sequence).

The chain uses TRBV19 and TRBJ1-2; 7 nucleotides align to TRBD1. The CDR3 extends over 14 amino acids. J lost 3 bases, V lost 7 bases, and 8 bases had no gene match. Germline V CDR1 and CDR2: LNHDA, SQIVND (reference sequence). The CDR3 is CASKSQGVHYGYTF. Written as DNA, the CDR3 is TGTGCCAGTAAGAGCCAGGGGGTTCACTATGGCTACACCTTC.

The V gene is TRBV19, the J gene TRBJ2-5; D is undetermined. Per the germline V gene, CDR1 is LNHDA and CDR2 is SQIVND (reference sequence). This CDR3 contains 14 residues. Trimming took off 6 bases at V and 1 base at J, with 12 bases between the two ends. The CDR3 protein is CASSVSSPQETQYF. The CDR3, as DNA: TGTGCCAGTAGCGTTTCGAGCCCCCAAGAGACCCAGTACTTC. Full variable domain (rest looked up from reference TRBV19 and TRBJ2-5): DGGITQSPKYLFRKEGQNVTLSCEQNLNHDAMYWYRQDPGQGLRLIYYSQIVNDFQKGDIAEGYSVSREKKESFPLTVTSAQKNPTAFYLCASSVSSPQETQYFGPGTRLLVL.

The rearrangement links TRBV19 to TRBJ1-5; weak D call: TRBD1 (6 bases). Trimming removed 8 bases from V and 6 bases from J, with 20 bases in between. Per the germline V gene, CDR1 is LNHDA and CDR2 is SQIVND (reference sequence). The CDR3 consists of 15 residues. The CDR3 sequence: CASEFTGSAGQPQHF. The CDR3 region has the DNA TGTGCCAGTGAATTTACAGGGAGCGCAGGTCAGCCCCAGCATTTT. Complete variable domain (other parts from reference TRBV19 and TRBJ1-5): DGGITQSPKYLFRKEGQNVTLSCEQNLNHDAMYWYRQDPGQGLRLIYYSQIVNDFQKGDIAEGYSVSREKKESFPLTVTSAQKNPTAFYLCASEFTGSAGQPQHFGDGTRLSIL.

CDR3 sequence: CASSPTGGAGNTIYF. CDR3 nucleotide sequence: TGTGCCAGCAGCCCTACAGGGGGGGCTGGAAACACCATATATTTT. The rearrangement joins TRBV11-2 to TRBJ1-3; 8 nucleotides match TRBD1. The CDR3 has 15 residues. Germline CDR1 and CDR2: SGHAT and FQNNGV. V dropped 5 bases and J dropped 2; count of bases not matched to a gene: 5.

This clone was recorded only once. In nucleotides, the CDR3 is TGTGCCAGCAGCTATGGGACAGACTCCTACGAGCAGTACTTC. It translates to CASSYGTDSYEQYF. The rearrangement links TRBV5-6 to TRBJ2-7; 7 nucleotides line up with TRBD1. The germline V gene encodes CDR1 SGHDT and CDR2 YYEEEE. With V trimmed by 3 bases and J by 0 bases, 3 bases remained unmatched. This CDR3 has 14 residues. Full variable domain (missing parts from reference TRBV5-6 and TRBJ2-7): DAGVTQSPTHLIKTRGQQVTLRCSPKSGHDTVSWYQQALGQGPQFIFQYYEEEERQRGNFPDRFSGHQFPNYSSELNVNALLLGDSALYLCASSYGTDSYEQYFGPGTRLTVT.

The chain has TRBV2 and TRBJ1-6; D is perhaps TRBD1 (5 bases). This CDR3 spans 14 amino acids. V was shortened by 7 bases and J by 10 bases, with 17 bases between the two germline ends. Germline-derived CDR1 and CDR2 are SNHLY and FYNNEI. CDR3 coding DNA: TGTGCCAGCACTTACTTGGGGCAAGACTCACCCCTCCACTTT. It specifies CASTYLGQDSPLHF.

CDR3 in amino acids: CASSFGVATGELFF. CDR3 nucleotide sequence: TGTGCCAGCAGCTTCGGGGTAGCCACCGGGGAGCTGTTTTTT. The rearrangement joins TRBV5-4 to TRBJ2-2; D possibly corresponds to TRBD2 (5 bases). Germline V gene lookup returns CDR1 SGHNT and CDR2 YYREEE (reference sequence). Trimming shortened V by 2 bases and J by 4 bases, and 9 bases separated the two germline ends. CDR3 length: 14 residues.

The chain combines TRBV25-1 with TRBJ1-3, with D maybe TRBD1 (5 bases). CDR3 length: 14 residues. Trimming took 5 bases from V and 2 from J, leaving 10 bases between them. The germline gives CDR1 MGHDK, CDR2 SYGVNS. CDR3 bases: TGTGCCAGCAGTCCCCAGGGTGCTGGAAACACCATATATTTT. It translates to CASSPQGAGNTIYF.

This chain links TRBV5-4 with TRBJ1-1, with TRBD1 matching over 8 bases. The V gene end was trimmed by 4 bases and the J gene end by 1 base; junction bases not matched to a gene: 3. This CDR3 contains 14 residues. Germline lookup yields CDR1 SGHNT and CDR2 YYREEE (reference sequence). The CDR3 here is CASSPGQENTEAFF. The CDR3 DNA reads as TGTGCCAGCAGCCCGGGACAGGAGAACACTGAAGCTTTCTTT.

The chain uses TRBV5-1 and TRBJ2-3, with 13 bases lining up with TRBD2. J was trimmed by 1 base and V by 4 bases; bases with no gene match: 3. There are 16 residues in the CDR3. Per the germline V gene, CDR1 is SGHRS and CDR2 is YFSETQ. In DNA, the CDR3 is TGCGCCAGCAGCCGAGGACTAGCGGGGGGCACAGATACGCAGTATTTT. Amino acids: CASSRGLAGGTDTQYF.

This chain connects TRBV10-3 to TRBJ1-5, with D unresolved. The CDR3 has 13 residues. Germline CDR1 reads ENHRY; CDR2 reads SYGVKD. The ends were cut back, 4 bases at V and 5 bases at J, with 9 bases in the middle. CDR3 region: CAISGSHDQPQHF. CDR3 coding DNA: TGTGCCATCAGTGGGTCCCATGATCAGCCCCAGCATTTT.

V gene TRBV27 combines with J gene TRBJ1-6, with TRBD1 identical over 7 bases. V lost 9 bases, J lost 8 bases, and 7 bases stayed unmatched. Germline CDR1 and CDR2: MNHEY and SMNVEV (reference sequence). The CDR3 runs to 13 residues. The CDR3, as DNA: TGTGCCAGTAACAGGGGTTGGGATTCACCCCTCCACTTT. Translating gives CASNRGWDSPLHF.

The V call is TRBV3-1 (or the pseudogene TRBV3-2), the J call TRBJ2-1; no clear D gene. V was trimmed by 5 bases and J by 9 bases, leaving 11 bases between them. This CDR3 is 12 amino acids long. Germline CDR1 reads LGHDT; CDR2 reads YNNKEL (reference sequence). CDR3 in DNA: TGTGCCAGCAGCTTAGATCTCCGTGAGCAGTTCTTC. This translates into CASSLDLREQFF.

This clone appeared a few times. The V call is TRBV5-1, the J call TRBJ1-6; no clear D. V was cut by 4 bases and J by 11 bases, with 19 bases left in between. The CDR3 is 15 amino acids. Germline values: CDR1 SGHRS, CDR2 YFSETQ. The CDR3 protein is CASSPDSEGRTPLHF. For the CDR3, the DNA is TGCGCCAGCAGCCCGGACTCGGAGGGAAGGACACCCCTCCACTTT. Together with reference TRBV5-1 and TRBJ1-6, the CDR3 gives the full variable domain: KAGVTQTPRYLIKTRGQQVTLSCSPISGHRSVSWYQQTPGQGLQFLFEYFSETQRNKGNFPGRFSGRQFSNSRSEMNVSTLELGDSALYLCASSPDSEGRTPLHFGNGTRLTVT.

This chain joins TRBV9 and TRBJ2-2; D may be TRBD1 (6 bases). Germline V CDR1 and CDR2: SGDLS, YYNGEE. The length of the CDR3 is 15 residues. Deletions cut 0 bases from V and 5 bases from J, with 11 bases between. Written as DNA, the CDR3 is TGTGCCAGCAGCGTAGGGGCAGGGGATACCGGGGAGCTGTTTTTT. It is translated as CASSVGAGDTGELFF.

This chain connects TRBV6-5 to TRBJ2-7; possible D gene TRBD2, 6 bases. Per germline, CDR1 MNHEY and CDR2 SVGAGI. This CDR3 comprises 12 residues. V lost 8 bases and J 1 base, leaving 9 bases between the germline ends. The CDR3 is CASRDLSYEQYF. Written as DNA, the CDR3 is TGTGCCAGCCGGGACTTATCCTACGAGCAGTACTTC.

The chain recombines TRBV7-3 with TRBJ1-4, with D hard to call. This CDR3 comprises 15 residues. V was cut by 5 bases and J by 0 bases, with 10 bases left in between. CDR1 is SGHTA, CDR2 FQGTGA, per germline. The CDR3 coding sequence is TGTGCCAGCAGCCATTCTCAGGCAACTAATGAAAAACTGTTTTTT. This codes for CASSHSQATNEKLFF.

The J gene is TRBJ2-1, the V gene TRBV7-8; 10 positions match TRBD2. This CDR3 contains 15 residues. Per germline, CDR1 SGHVS and CDR2 FQNEAQ. After removal of 4 bases from V and 4 bases from J, the junction contained 4 bases not matched to a gene. CDR3 protein: CASSSGLAVYNEQFF. Written as DNA, the CDR3 is TGTGCCAGCAGCTCCGGACTAGCGGTGTACAATGAGCAGTTCTTC.

Concerning this clone: At one end, the junction sequence differs from germline, possibly due to a read error. The genes are TRBV28 and TRBJ1-2, with a possible D match to TRBD1 (5 bases). This CDR3 is 12 amino acids long. Per the germline V gene, CDR1 is MDHEN and CDR2 is SYDVKM. The CDR3 nucleotides read TGTGCCAGCAGTTTAAACGACAGAGACGGTTCCTTC. It specifies CASSLNDRDGSF.

V is TRBV12-3 or TRBV12-4 and J is TRBJ1-1, with a tentative D call TRBD1 (6 bases). V dropped 4 bases and J dropped 4 bases, with 10 bases sitting between them. The CDR3 is 13 residues long. The CDR3 region has the DNA TGTGCCAGCAGTTCGGGACAATTCACTGAAGCTTTCTTT. Its protein product is CASSSGQFTEAFF.